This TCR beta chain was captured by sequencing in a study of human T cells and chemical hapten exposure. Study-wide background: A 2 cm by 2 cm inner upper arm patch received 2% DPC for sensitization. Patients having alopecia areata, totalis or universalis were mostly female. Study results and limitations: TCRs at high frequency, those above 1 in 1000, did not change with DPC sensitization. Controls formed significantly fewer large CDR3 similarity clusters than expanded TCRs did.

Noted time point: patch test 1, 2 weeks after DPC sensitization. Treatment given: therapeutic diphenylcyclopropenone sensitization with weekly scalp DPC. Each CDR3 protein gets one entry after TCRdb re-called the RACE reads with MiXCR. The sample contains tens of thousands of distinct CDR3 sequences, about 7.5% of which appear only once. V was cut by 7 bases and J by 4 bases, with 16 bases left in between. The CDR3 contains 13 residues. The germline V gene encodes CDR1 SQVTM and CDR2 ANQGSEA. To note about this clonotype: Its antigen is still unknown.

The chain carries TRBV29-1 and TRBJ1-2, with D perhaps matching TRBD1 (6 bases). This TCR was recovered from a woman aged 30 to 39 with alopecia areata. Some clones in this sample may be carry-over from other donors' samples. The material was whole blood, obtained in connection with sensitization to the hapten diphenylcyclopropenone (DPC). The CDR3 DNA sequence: TGCAGCGCCTCCAGGGGTAGTGGCTATGGCTACACCTTC. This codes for CSASRGSGYGYTF.